This is a list of T cell receptor beta chains from one sample in a study of shared clonotypes between healthy human individuals. Sequencing used immunoSEQ multiplex PCR; TCRdb keeps in-frame clones, though not all of them. Seen here are 550,000 to 650,000 clones, roughly 95% observed once, and the top ten hold more than 0.085%. The specimen was naive CD8+ T cells sorted from blood. The receptors originated from a woman in her thirties in good health. CDR3s include the opening cysteine and the closing phenylalanine or tryptophan. The D gene is left open where the match is weak. Size values are once, few and many counts, or a class for expanded clones, and some rows have none.

abundance: .; j_gene: TRBJ2-7; len: 12; d_gene: .; v_gene: TRBV5-6; CDR3aa: CASSFGPDEQYF; CDR3nt: TGTGCCAGCAGCTTTGGCCCTGACGAGCAGTACTTC
abundance: .; j_gene: TRBJ2-5; len: 14; d_gene: .; v_gene: TRBV27; CDR3aa: CASSLLGGRETQYF; CDR3nt: TGTGCCAGCAGTTTATTAGGGGGTCGAGAGACCCAGTACTTC
abundance: .; j_gene: TRBJ2-2; len: 15; d_gene: TRBD2; v_gene: TRBV28; CDR3aa: CASSLLAGSAGELFF; CDR3nt: TGTGCCAGCAGTTTATTAGCGGGAAGCGCCGGGGAGCTGTTTTTT
abundance: .; j_gene: TRBJ2-7; len: 13; d_gene: .; v_gene: TRBV28; CDR3aa: CASRWAASYEQYF; CDR3nt: TGTGCCAGCCGGTGGGCGGCCTCCTACGAGCAGTACTTC
abundance: .; j_gene: TRBJ2-3; len: 13; d_gene: .; v_gene: TRBV7-8; CDR3aa: CASSFVLPDTQYF; CDR3nt: TGTGCCAGCAGCTTTGTGCTCCCAGATACGCAGTATTTT
abundance: once; j_gene: TRBJ2-3; len: 15; d_gene: TRBD2; v_gene: TRBV9; CDR3aa: CASSESGRLGDTQYF; CDR3nt: TGTGCCAGCAGCGAAAGCGGGAGGTTAGGGGATACGCAGTATTTT
abundance: .; j_gene: TRBJ1-1; len: 12; d_gene: .; v_gene: TRBV29-1; CDR3aa: CSVEGLGAEAFF; CDR3nt: TGCAGCGTTGAGGGTCTTGGGGCTGAAGCTTTCTTT
abundance: .; j_gene: TRBJ2-7; len: 15; d_gene: .; v_gene: TRBV7-2; CDR3aa: CASSALGTLRYEQYF; CDR3nt: TGTGCCAGCAGCGCCCTAGGAACCCTGCGCTACGAGCAGTACTTC
abundance: .; j_gene: TRBJ2-1; len: 11; d_gene: .; v_gene: TRBV11-2; CDR3aa: CASDGGNEQFF; CDR3nt: TGTGCCAGCGATGGCGGGAATGAGCAGTTCTTC
abundance: .; j_gene: TRBJ2-1; len: 15; d_gene: TRBD2; v_gene: TRBV5-1; CDR3aa: CASRIRLATYNEQFF; CDR3nt: TGCGCCAGCAGGATTCGACTAGCGACCTACAATGAGCAGTTCTTC
abundance: .; j_gene: TRBJ2-7; len: 12; d_gene: .; v_gene: TRBV6-5; CDR3aa: CASSPGGYEQYF; CDR3nt: TGTGCCAGCAGCCCCGGCGGCTACGAGCAGTACTTC
abundance: .; j_gene: TRBJ2-7; len: 16; d_gene: TRBD2; v_gene: TRBV28; CDR3aa: CASSLGWPAGTYEQYF; CDR3nt: TGTGCCAGCAGTTTAGGGTGGCCAGCGGGGACCTACGAGCAGTACTTC
abundance: .; j_gene: TRBJ1-1; len: 15; d_gene: .; v_gene: TRBV7-2; CDR3aa: CASSATPWGGAEAFF; CDR3nt: TGTGCCAGCAGCGCAACCCCCTGGGGAGGCGCTGAAGCTTTCTTT
abundance: .; j_gene: TRBJ2-5; len: 17; d_gene: TRBD2; v_gene: TRBV11-2; CDR3aa: CASSLDSSGSWQETQYF; CDR3nt: TGTGCCAGCAGCTTAGATTCTAGCGGGAGCTGGCAAGAGACCCAGTACTTC
abundance: .; j_gene: TRBJ1-5; len: 14; d_gene: TRBD1; v_gene: TRBV15; CDR3aa: CATAGTGTNQPQHF; CDR3nt: TGTGCCACCGCCGGGACAGGGACTAATCAGCCCCAGCATTTT
abundance: once; j_gene: TRBJ2-2; len: 17; d_gene: TRBD1; v_gene: TRBV28; CDR3aa: CASSLHTGGAYTGELFF; CDR3nt: TGTGCCAGCAGTTTACATACAGGGGGCGCTTACACCGGGGAGCTGTTTTTT
abundance: .; j_gene: TRBJ2-7; len: 13; d_gene: .; v_gene: TRBV5-6; CDR3aa: CASSSRAGLAQYF; CDR3nt: TGTGCCAGCAGCTCCCGGGCAGGCCTGGCGCAGTACTTC
abundance: .; j_gene: TRBJ2-7; len: 15; d_gene: TRBD2; v_gene: TRBV7-9; CDR3aa: CASSGGTSAYYEQYF; CDR3nt: TGTGCCAGCAGCGGCGGGACTAGCGCTTACTACGAGCAGTACTTC
abundance: .; j_gene: TRBJ1-1; len: 13; d_gene: .; v_gene: TRBV5-1; CDR3aa: CASSLDGTFEAFF; CDR3nt: TGCGCCAGCAGCTTGGACGGAACCTTTGAAGCTTTCTTT
abundance: .; j_gene: TRBJ2-1; len: 17; d_gene: .; v_gene: TRBV11-2; CDR3aa: CASSLVGGQILHNEQFF; CDR3nt: TGTGCCAGCAGCTTAGTTGGAGGACAAATCCTTCACAATGAGCAGTTCTTC
abundance: .; j_gene: TRBJ2-1; len: 17; d_gene: TRBD2; v_gene: TRBV28; CDR3aa: CASSLLPGLAEGDEQFF; CDR3nt: TGTGCCAGCAGTTTATTGCCGGGACTAGCGGAGGGGGATGAGCAGTTCTTC
abundance: .; j_gene: TRBJ2-7; len: 18; d_gene: .; v_gene: TRBV19; CDR3aa: CASSIGLIRGRWDYEQYF; CDR3nt: TGTGCCAGTAGTATAGGGCTGATCCGGGGGCGATGGGACTACGAGCAGTACTTC
abundance: .; j_gene: TRBJ2-7; len: 15; d_gene: TRBD1; v_gene: TRBV27; CDR3aa: CASSNPGQGSYEQYF; CDR3nt: TGTGCCAGCAGTAACCCGGGACAGGGGTCCTACGAGCAGTACTTC
abundance: .; j_gene: TRBJ2-5; len: 13; d_gene: .; v_gene: TRBV7-9; CDR3aa: CASMGEVPETQYF; CDR3nt: TGTGCCAGCATGGGAGAGGTGCCAGAGACCCAGTACTTC
abundance: .; j_gene: TRBJ1-2; len: 12; d_gene: .; v_gene: TRBV5-6; CDR3aa: CASRGGVGGYTF; CDR3nt: TGTGCCAGCAGGGGGGGCGTCGGTGGCTACACCTTC